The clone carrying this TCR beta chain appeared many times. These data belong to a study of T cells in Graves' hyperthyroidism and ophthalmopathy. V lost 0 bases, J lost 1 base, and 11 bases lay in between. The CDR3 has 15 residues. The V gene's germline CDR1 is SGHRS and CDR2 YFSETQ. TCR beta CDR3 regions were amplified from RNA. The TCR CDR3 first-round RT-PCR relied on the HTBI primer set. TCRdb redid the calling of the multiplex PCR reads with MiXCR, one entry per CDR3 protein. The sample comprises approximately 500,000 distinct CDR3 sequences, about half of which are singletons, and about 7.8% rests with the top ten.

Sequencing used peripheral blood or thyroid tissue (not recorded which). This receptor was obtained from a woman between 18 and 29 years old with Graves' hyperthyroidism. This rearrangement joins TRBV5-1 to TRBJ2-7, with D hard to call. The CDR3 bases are TGCGCCAGCAGCTTGGCGGCAGACATTTCCTACGAGCAGTACTTC. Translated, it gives CASSLAADISYEQYF.